This T cell receptor beta chain was documented in a study of shared clonotypes between healthy human individuals. Study-level results: Sharing of clonotypes among donors was expected to vary with sequencing depth. The sole specimen, blood, was sampled, and tissue repertoires likely differ.

CDR1 and CDR2 from the germline V gene are SGHTA and FQGTGA. CDR3 size: 16 residues. Trimming took 2 bases from V and 4 from J; bases not matched to a gene: 3. Authors' methods: Sequence data from immunoSEQ were junction-only and lacked quality scores; consequently, filtering differed. Assay: immunoSEQ multiplex PCR; the TCRdb copy retains only in-frame clones and omits some. From that table come the V and J calls and clone size; the DNA was used to work out D and trimming. Of about 450,000 clones in the sample, roughly 83% are singletons; the top ten hold less than 15%. About this clone: Antigen specificity is unknown.

J is TRBJ2-1 and V is TRBV7-3; the match to TRBD2 covers 12 bases. Sequencing was carried out using PBMCs. This TCR was recovered from a woman aged 40 to 49 in good health. Some clones in this sample may be carry-over from other donors' samples. This CDR3 is CASSLGTSGLYNEQFF. CDR3 DNA sequence: TGTGCCAGCAGCTTAGGGACTAGCGGGCTGTACAATGAGCAGTTCTTC.